This is a list of T cell receptor beta chains from one sample in a study of cytomegalovirus exposure and HLA in healthy donors. Assay used: immunoSEQ multiplex PCR; TCRdb lists only in-frame clones, some missing. The table shows about 160,000 clones, with 86% occurring only once. The sample consisted of PBMCs. All receptors derive from a woman younger than 35 in good health and CMV-seronegative. Both conserved end residues are part of each CDR3. The D gene is left open where the match is weak. Rows may omit the clone size; those that give it use once, few, many or a size class.

cdr3_length	j_call	d_call	v_call	clone_size	cdr3_aa	cdr3_nt
14	TRBJ2-1	NA	TRBV7-9	NA	CASSSPDRYNEQFF	TGTGCCAGCAGCTCTCCGGACAGATACAATGAGCAGTTCTTC
15	TRBJ2-7	NA	TRBV18	NA	CASSPGPGGGYEQYF	TGTGCCAGCTCACCAGGCCCGGGGGGCGGGTACGAGCAGTACTTC
16	TRBJ1-2	NA	TRBV6-5	few	CASSYRSAQEGYGYTF	TGTGCCAGCAGTTACCGATCGGCCCAGGAGGGCTATGGCTACACCTTC
15	TRBJ2-7	TRBD1	TRBV7-9	NA	CASSTTGTAMREQYF	TGTGCCAGCAGCACCACCGGGACAGCTATGAGGGAGCAGTACTTC
14	TRBJ2-3	TRBD1	TRBV11-1	NA	CASRDRGNTDTQYF	TGTGCCAGCAGGGACAGGGGGAACACAGATACGCAGTATTTT
15	TRBJ1-1	NA	TRBV27	once	CASSLFFGVGQKAFF	TGTGCCAGCAGTTTATTTTTCGGTGTAGGACAGAAAGCTTTCTTT
16	TRBJ2-7	TRBD1	TRBV28	NA	CASRSPGQGILGEQYF	TGTGCCAGCAGAAGTCCGGGACAGGGGATTTTGGGCGAGCAGTACTTC
14	TRBJ2-7	TRBD2	TRBV19	NA	CASRSSGRAYEQYF	TGTGCCAGTAGATCTAGCGGGAGGGCCTACGAGCAGTACTTC
15	TRBJ2-3	NA	TRBV27	NA	CASSTSGTFTDTQYF	TGTGCCAGCAGTACCAGCGGAACCTTCACAGATACGCAGTATTTT
16	TRBJ1-3	NA	TRBV11-2	NA	CASGRLGGPSGNTIYF	TGTGCCAGCGGACGGCTAGGGGGTCCGTCTGGAAACACCATATATTTT
13	TRBJ2-7	NA	TRBV5-6	NA	CASSLGPTYEQYF	TGTGCCAGCAGCTTGGGGCCAACCTACGAGCAGTACTTC
14	TRBJ2-7	TRBD2	TRBV18	NA	CASSPGLTISEQYF	TGTGCCAGCTCACCGGGACTAACCATTTCGGAACAGTACTTC